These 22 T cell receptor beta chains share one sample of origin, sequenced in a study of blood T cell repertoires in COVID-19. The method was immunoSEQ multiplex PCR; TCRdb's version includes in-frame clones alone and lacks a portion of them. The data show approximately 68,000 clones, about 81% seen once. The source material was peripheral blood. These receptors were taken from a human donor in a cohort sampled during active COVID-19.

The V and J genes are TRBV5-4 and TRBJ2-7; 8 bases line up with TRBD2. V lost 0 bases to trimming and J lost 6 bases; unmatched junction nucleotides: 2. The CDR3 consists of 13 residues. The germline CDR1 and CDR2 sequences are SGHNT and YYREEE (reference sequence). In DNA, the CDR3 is TGTGCCAGCAGCTTGGCGGGGGGGCTCGAGCAGTACTTC. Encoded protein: CASSLAGGLEQYF.

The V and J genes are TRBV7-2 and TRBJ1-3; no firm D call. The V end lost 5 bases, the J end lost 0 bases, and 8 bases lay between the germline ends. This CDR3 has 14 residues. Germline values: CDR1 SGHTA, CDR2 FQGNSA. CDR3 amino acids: CASSPGNSGNTIYF. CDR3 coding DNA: TGTGCCAGCAGCCCCGGGAACTCTGGAAACACCATATATTTT. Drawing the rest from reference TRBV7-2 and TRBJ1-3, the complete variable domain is GAGVSQSPSNKVTEKGKDVELRCDPISGHTALYWYRQSLGQGLEFLIYFQGNSAPDKSGLPSDRFSAERTGGSVSTLTIQRTQQEDSAVYLCASSPGNSGNTIYFGEGSWLTVV.

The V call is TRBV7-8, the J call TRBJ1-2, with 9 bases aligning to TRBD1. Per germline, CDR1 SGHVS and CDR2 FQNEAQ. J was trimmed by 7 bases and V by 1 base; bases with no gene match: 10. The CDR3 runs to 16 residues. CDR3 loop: CASSLENSQGAGGYTF. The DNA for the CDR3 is TGTGCCAGCAGCTTAGAAAACTCACAGGGGGCGGGTGGCTACACCTTC. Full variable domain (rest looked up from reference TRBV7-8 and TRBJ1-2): GAGVSQSPRYKVAKRGQDVALRCDPISGHVSLFWYQQALGQGPEFLTYFQNEAQLDKSGLPSDRFFAERPEGSVSTLKIQRTQQEDSAVYLCASSLENSQGAGGYTFGSGTRLTVV.

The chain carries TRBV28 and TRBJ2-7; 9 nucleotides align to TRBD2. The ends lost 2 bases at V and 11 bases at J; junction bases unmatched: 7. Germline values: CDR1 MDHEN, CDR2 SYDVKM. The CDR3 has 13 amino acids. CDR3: CASSLAGGRRKYF. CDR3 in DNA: TGTGCCAGCAGTTTAGCGGGAGGGCGTCGGAAGTACTTC.

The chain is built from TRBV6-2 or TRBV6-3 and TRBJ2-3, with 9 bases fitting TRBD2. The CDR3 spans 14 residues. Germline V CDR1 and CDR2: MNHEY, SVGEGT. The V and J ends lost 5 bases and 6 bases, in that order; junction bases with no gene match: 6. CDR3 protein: CASSTPGLADTQYF. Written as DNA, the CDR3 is TGTGCCAGCAGTACCCCGGGACTAGCTGATACGCAGTATTTT.

DNA for the CDR3: TGTGCCAGCAGCTTCTTAGCGGGAGGCCCCTTCGGCAATGAGCAGTTCTTC. This codes for CASSFLAGGPFGNEQFF. V usage is TRBV7-2 and J usage is TRBJ2-1; 10 positions agree with TRBD2. CDR3 length: 17 residues. Germline V gene sequence: CDR1 SGHTA, CDR2 FQGNSA. The trim removed 3 bases at V and 6 bases at J, leaving 11 bases unmatched.

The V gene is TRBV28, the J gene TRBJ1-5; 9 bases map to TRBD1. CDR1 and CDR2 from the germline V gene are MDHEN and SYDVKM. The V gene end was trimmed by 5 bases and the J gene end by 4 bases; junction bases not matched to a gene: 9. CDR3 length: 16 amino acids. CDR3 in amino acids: CASSPATGGFNQPQHF. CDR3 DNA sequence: TGTGCCAGCAGTCCGGCGACAGGGGGTTTTAATCAGCCCCAGCATTTT.

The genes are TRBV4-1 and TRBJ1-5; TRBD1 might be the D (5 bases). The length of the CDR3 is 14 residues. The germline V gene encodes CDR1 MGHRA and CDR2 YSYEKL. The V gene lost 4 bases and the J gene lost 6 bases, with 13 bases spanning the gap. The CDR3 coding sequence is TGCGCCAGCAGCCGCACTCGGGGGGGTCAGCCCCAGCATTTT. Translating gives CASSRTRGGQPQHF.

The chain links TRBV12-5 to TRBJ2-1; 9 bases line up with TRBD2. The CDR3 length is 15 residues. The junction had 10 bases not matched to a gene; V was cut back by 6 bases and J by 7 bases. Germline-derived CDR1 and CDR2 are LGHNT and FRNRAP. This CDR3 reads CASGSELAGRNEQFF. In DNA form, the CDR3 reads TGTGCTAGTGGGTCTGAGCTAGCGGGAAGGAATGAGCAGTTCTTC.

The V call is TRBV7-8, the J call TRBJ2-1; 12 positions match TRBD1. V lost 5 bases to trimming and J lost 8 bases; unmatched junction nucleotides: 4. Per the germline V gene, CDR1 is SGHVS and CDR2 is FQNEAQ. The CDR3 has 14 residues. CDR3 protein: CASSNRDRGHEQFF. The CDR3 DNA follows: TGTGCCAGCAGCAACCGGGACAGGGGGCATGAGCAGTTCTTC. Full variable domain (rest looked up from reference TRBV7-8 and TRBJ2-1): GAGVSQSPRYKVAKRGQDVALRCDPISGHVSLFWYQQALGQGPEFLTYFQNEAQLDKSGLPSDRFFAERPEGSVSTLKIQRTQQEDSAVYLCASSNRDRGHEQFFGPGTRLTVL.

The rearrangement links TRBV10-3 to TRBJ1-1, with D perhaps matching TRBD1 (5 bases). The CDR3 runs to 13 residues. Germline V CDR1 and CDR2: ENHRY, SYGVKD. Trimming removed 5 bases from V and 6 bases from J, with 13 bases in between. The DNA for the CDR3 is TGTGCCATCAGTAAGGGGCCTGGGGCTGAAGCTTTCTTT. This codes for CAISKGPGAEAFF.

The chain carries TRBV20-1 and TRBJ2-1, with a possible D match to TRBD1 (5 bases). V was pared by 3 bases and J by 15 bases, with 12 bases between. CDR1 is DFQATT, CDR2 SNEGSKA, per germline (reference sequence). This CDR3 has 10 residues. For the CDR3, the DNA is TGCAGTGCTAGTAAGGGGTTTAGGTTCTTC. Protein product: CSASKGFRFF.

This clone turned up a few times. The CDR3 is CASSTGGLDGYTF. DNA for the CDR3: TGCGCCAGCAGCACCGGGGGGCTGGATGGCTACACCTTC. The V call is TRBV5-1, the J call TRBJ1-2; tentatively, D is TRBD1 (6 bases). Germline V gene sequence: CDR1 SGHRS, CDR2 YFSETQ. Trimming removed 4 bases at V and 6 bases at J, with 13 bases between. The CDR3 totals 13 residues.

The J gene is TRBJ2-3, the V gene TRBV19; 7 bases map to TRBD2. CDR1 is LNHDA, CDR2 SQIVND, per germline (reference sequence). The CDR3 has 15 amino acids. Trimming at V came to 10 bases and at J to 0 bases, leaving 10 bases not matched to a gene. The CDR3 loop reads CATKRLAASTDTQYF. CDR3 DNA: TGTGCCACCAAACGGCTAGCGGCTAGCACAGATACGCAGTATTTT.

DNA for the CDR3: TGTGCCAGCAGCTCGACCCGGGGAGAGCAGTACTTC. Protein: CASSSTRGEQYF. This rearrangement joins TRBV7-2 to TRBJ2-7; possible D gene TRBD2, 5 bases. Per germline, CDR1 SGHTA and CDR2 FQGNSA. There are 12 residues in the CDR3. V was trimmed by 4 bases and J by 7 bases, leaving 11 bases between them.

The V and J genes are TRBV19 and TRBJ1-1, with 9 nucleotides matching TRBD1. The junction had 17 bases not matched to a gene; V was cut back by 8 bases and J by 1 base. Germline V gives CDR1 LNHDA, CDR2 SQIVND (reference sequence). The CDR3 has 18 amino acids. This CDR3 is CASGSPPGTGRGNTEAFF. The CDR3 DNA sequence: TGTGCCAGTGGGTCCCCTCCCGGGACAGGGAGGGGGAACACTGAAGCTTTCTTT.

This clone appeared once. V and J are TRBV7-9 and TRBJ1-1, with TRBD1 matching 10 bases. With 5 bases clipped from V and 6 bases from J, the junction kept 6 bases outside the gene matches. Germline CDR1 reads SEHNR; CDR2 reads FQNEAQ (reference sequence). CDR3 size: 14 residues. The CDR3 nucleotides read TGTGCCAGCAGCGGACAGGGGGGAAGGGCTGAAGCTTTCTTT. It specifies CASSGQGGRAEAFF.

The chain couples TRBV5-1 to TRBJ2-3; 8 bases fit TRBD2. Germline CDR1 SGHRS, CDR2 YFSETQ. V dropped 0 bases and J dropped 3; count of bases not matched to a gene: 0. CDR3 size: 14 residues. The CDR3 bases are TGCGCCAGCAGCTTGGCGGGAGGGACAGATACGCAGTATTTT. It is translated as CASSLAGGTDTQYF.

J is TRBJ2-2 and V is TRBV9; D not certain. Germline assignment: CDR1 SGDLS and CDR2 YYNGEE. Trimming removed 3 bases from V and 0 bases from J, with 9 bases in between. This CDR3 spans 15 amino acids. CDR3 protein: CASSAGPSNTGELFF. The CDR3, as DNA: TGTGCCAGCAGCGCGGGTCCTTCGAACACCGGGGAGCTGTTTTTT. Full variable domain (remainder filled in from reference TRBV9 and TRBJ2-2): DSGVTQTPKHLITATGQRVTLRCSPRSGDLSVYWYQQSLDQGLQFLIQYYNGEERAKGNILERFSAQQFPDLHSELNLSSLELGDSALYFCASSAGPSNTGELFFGEGSRLTVL.

The CDR3 here is CASSEIPGGNQPQHF. Here the CDR3 DNA reads TGTGCCAGCAGTGAAATCCCGGGGGGCAATCAGCCCCAGCATTTT. This chain joins TRBV6-1 and TRBJ1-5, with D possibly being TRBD1 (5 bases). CDR3 length equals 15 residues. The germline V and J ends were trimmed by 2 bases and 2 bases, with 10 bases remaining between them. The V gene's germline CDR1 is MNHNS and CDR2 SASEGT.

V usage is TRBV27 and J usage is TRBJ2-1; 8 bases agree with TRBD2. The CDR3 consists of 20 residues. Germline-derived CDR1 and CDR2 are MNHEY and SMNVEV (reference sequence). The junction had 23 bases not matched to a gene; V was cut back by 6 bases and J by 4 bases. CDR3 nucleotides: TGTGCCAGCAGCCTTACAGGGCCCGGCCTCAGCGGGAGCGGATACAATGAGCAGTTCTTC. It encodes CASSLTGPGLSGSGYNEQFF.

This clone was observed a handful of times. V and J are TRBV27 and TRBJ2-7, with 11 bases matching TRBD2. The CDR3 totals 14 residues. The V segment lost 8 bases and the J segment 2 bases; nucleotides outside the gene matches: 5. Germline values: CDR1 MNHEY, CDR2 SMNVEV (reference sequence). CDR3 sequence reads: CASGHSGRAYEQYF. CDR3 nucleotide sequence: TGTGCCAGCGGGCATAGCGGGAGGGCCTACGAGCAGTACTTC.